The TCR beta chain described here comes from a study of blood T cell repertoires in COVID-19. On the study more broadly: COVID-19 samples collected from the United States, Italy and Spain covered acute and convalescent phases. Sources were T cells, B-cell-depleted T cells, or PBMCs; the material itself was cDNA or gDNA.

CDR1 and CDR2 (germline): SEHNR, FQNEAQ (reference sequence). This CDR3 contains 13 residues. Trimming removed 3 bases from V and 1 base from J, with 6 bases in between. Original analysis: Using reference gene primer amplification, nucleated cell counts were estimated. Clones were sequenced by immunoSEQ multiplex PCR, and TCRdb holds only the in-frame ones, with some missing. V and J calls and clone size come straight from that table; D and trimming were deduced from the DNA. Of just under 40,000 clones detected, around 79% appear once; the ten largest clones hold approximately 23%. The chain links TRBV7-9 to TRBJ1-1; unclear D gene. The specimen sequenced was peripheral blood. The TCR was taken from a man between 65 and 85 years old with acute or convalescent COVID-19. This CDR3 is CASSFGGNTEAFF. The CDR3 DNA is TGTGCCAGCAGCTTCGGAGGGAACACTGAAGCTTTCTTT.